The 7 T cell receptor beta chains in this list originate from one sample, sequenced in a study of cytomegalovirus exposure and HLA in healthy donors (dated by TCRdb to between 2016 and 2019). Library construction relied on the immunoSEQ multiplex PCR assay. For the multiplex PCR, a mixture combining 60 forward primers for TCR Vbeta segments and 13 reverse primers for TCR Jbeta segments was used. TCRdb re-hosts the immuneACCESS table, in-frame sequences only. Its copies lack some clones; in the studies checked, an unresolved V gene accounts for under half of them, and the cause for the rest is not known. The sample profile shows roughly 180,000 clones; roughly 80% of them were found once. The ten largest clones add up to more than 4% of the sample. Sequenced input: PBMCs. The receptors here all came from a man between 18 and 29 years old in good health and CMV-seronegative.

The CDR3 nucleotides read TGTGCCTGGAGTGTATCCAGGGTCAATGAGCAGTTCTTC. As protein: CAWSVSRVNEQFF. The chain joins TRBV30 to TRBJ2-1; tentative D call: TRBD1 (5 bases). Deletions cut 0 bases from V and 6 bases from J, with 9 bases between. The germline V gene has CDR1 GTSNPN and CDR2 SVGIG (reference sequence). The CDR3 consists of 13 residues.

The rearrangement links TRBV2 to TRBJ2-2, with no clear D. Germline V CDR1 and CDR2: SNHLY, FYNNEI. This CDR3 contains 14 residues. The germline V and J ends were trimmed by 8 bases and 0 bases, with 10 bases remaining between them. The CDR3 coding sequence is TGTGCCAGCTCCGGGTCTTCGAACACCGGGGAGCTGTTTTTT. This codes for CASSGSSNTGELFF.

This chain uses TRBV2 with TRBJ2-7; D gene unclear. The CDR3 loop spans 9 amino acids. V gave up 10 bases and J gave up 6 bases, with 7 bases separating them. Germline V lookup: CDR1 SNHLY, CDR2 FYNNEI. The CDR3 region has the DNA TGTGCCACGTCCCGCGAGCAGTACTTC. The encoded protein is CATSREQYF.

The chain has TRBV7-9 and TRBJ1-1; a weak D match, TRBD1 (5 bases). V lost 5 bases to trimming and J lost 3 bases, with 19 bases between them. Germline CDR1 reads SEHNR; CDR2 reads FQNEAQ (reference sequence). The CDR3 runs to 16 residues. The CDR3 reads CASSLKGSAGYTEAFF. In DNA, the CDR3 is TGTGCCAGCAGCCTCAAGGGGTCGGCCGGGTACACTGAAGCTTTCTTT.

This clone was picked up one time. The genes are TRBV6-1 and TRBJ2-7; D remains ambiguous. Trimming stripped 1 base from V and 3 bases from J, with 16 bases between. The CDR3 totals 16 residues. CDR1 MNHNS and CDR2 SASEGT come from the germline V gene. CDR3 amino acids: CASSEDFLRLYYEQYF. CDR3 in DNA: TGTGCCAGCAGTGAAGACTTTTTGAGACTGTACTACGAGCAGTACTTC.

This chain uses TRBV29-1 with TRBJ2-7; D might be TRBD1 (7 bases). V lost 7 bases and J lost 2, with 18 bases in between. Looked up from germline, CDR1 is SQVTM and CDR2 is ANQGSEA. The CDR3 contains 14 residues. This chain's CDR3 is CSARMRDRPYEQYF. The CDR3 coding sequence is TGCAGCGCCCGGATGCGGGACAGACCCTACGAGCAGTACTTC.

This chain uses TRBV7-2 with TRBJ1-4, with a tentative D call TRBD1 (6 bases). The CDR3 covers 17 residues. The germline gives CDR1 SGHTA, CDR2 FQGNSA. V was cut by 1 base and J by 0 bases, with 12 bases left in between. The CDR3 loop is CASSLVGTGTTNEKLFF. The CDR3 bases are TGTGCCAGCAGCTTAGTGGGTACAGGGACAACTAATGAAAAACTGTTTTTT.